The T cell receptor beta chain under discussion was sequenced for a study of blood T cell repertoires in COVID-19. Generated by immunoSEQ multiplex PCR, the TCRdb table keeps only in-frame clones and is missing some. The sample lists more than 200,000 clones, roughly 86% occurring once. This CDR3 has 15 residues. In germline, CDR1 is SNHLY, CDR2 FYNNEI. The V gene lost 4 bases and the J gene lost 0 bases, with 10 bases spanning the gap. Sequenced: peripheral blood. The clonotype comes from a woman aged 60-75 years with COVID-19, enrolled during active disease. The V and J genes are TRBV2 and TRBJ2-1, with D hard to call. CDR3 protein: CASSADWSSYNEQFF. CDR3 bases: TGTGCCAGCAGTGCCGACTGGAGCTCCTACAATGAGCAGTTCTTC.